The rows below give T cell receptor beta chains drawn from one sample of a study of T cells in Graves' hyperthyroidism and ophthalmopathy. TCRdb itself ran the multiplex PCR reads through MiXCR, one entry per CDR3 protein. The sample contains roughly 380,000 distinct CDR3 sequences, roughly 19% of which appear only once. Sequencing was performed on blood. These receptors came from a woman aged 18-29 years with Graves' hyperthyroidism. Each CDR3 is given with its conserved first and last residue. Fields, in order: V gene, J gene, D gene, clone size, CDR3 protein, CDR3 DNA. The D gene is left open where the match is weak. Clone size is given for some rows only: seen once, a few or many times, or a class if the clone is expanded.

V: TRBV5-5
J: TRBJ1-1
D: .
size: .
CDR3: CASSGLPNTANTEAFF
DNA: TGTGCCAGCAGCGGACTACCCAACACAGCGAACACTGAAGCTTTCTTT

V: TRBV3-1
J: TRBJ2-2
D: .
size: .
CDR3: CASSLAQYGELFF
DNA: TGTGCCAGCAGCCTAGCGCAGTACGGGGAGCTGTTTTTT

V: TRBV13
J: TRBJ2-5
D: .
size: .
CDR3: CASSPQGRTTPEEETQYF
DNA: TGTGCCAGCAGCCCCCAGGGGAGGACAACTCCGGAGGAAGAGACCCAGTACTTC

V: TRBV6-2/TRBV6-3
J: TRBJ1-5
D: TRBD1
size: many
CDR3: CASSLGQENQPQHF
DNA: TGTGCCAGCAGTTTGGGACAGGAAAATCAGCCCCAGCATTTT

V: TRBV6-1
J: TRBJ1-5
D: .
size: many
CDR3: CASAMRGMGNQPQHF
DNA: TGTGCCAGCGCCATGAGAGGGATGGGGAATCAGCCCCAGCATTTT

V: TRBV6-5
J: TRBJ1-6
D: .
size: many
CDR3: CASSYSGGYNSPLHF
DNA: TGTGCCAGCAGTTACTCGGGGGGGTATAATTCACCCCTCCACTTT

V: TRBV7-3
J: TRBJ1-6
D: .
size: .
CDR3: CASSLVPGRSPLHF
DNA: TGTGCCAGCAGCTTAGTTCCCGGGAGGTCACCCCTCCACTTT

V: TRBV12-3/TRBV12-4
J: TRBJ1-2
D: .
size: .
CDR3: CASSLVRQIYGYTF
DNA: TGTGCCAGCAGTTTAGTTAGGCAAATCTATGGCTACACCTTC

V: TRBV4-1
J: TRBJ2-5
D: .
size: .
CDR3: CASSPPGRSETQYF
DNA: TGCGCCAGCAGCCCCCCGGGGCGGTCGGAGACCCAGTACTTC

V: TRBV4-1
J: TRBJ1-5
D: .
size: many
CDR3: CASSQDAEQPQHF
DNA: TGCGCCAGCAGCCAAGATGCCGAGCAGCCCCAGCATTTT

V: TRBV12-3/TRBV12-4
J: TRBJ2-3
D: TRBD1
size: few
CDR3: CASSPSPRGTDTQYF
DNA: TGTGCCAGCAGCCCTTCCCCCAGGGGGACAGATACGCAGTATTTT

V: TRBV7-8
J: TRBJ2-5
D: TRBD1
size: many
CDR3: CASSVRDRVIETQYF
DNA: TGTGCCAGCAGCGTCCGGGACAGGGTAATTGAGACCCAGTACTTC

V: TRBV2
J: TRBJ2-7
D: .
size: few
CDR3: CASSAGMYEQYF
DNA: TGTGCCAGCAGTGCGGGGATGTACGAGCAGTACTTC